These 25 T cell receptor beta chains were all obtained from the same sample, sequenced in a study of shared clonotypes between healthy human individuals. Data came from immunoSEQ multiplex PCR; TCRdb stores just in-frame clones and leaves some out. Of 2 million to 3 million clones listed, 93% are singletons. Specimen: naive CD4+ T cells from PBMCs. The subset denotes: CD45RA+ positively selected. Source of these receptors: a man aged 18 to 29 in good health. Some clones in this sample may be carry-over from other donors' samples.

This clone was seen only once. CDR3 sequence: CASSDRGQATEAFF. In nucleotides, the CDR3 is TGTGCCAGCAGCGACAGGGGGCAGGCGACTGAAGCTTTCTTT. This chain connects TRBV5-5 to TRBJ1-1; 10 bases match TRBD1. Germline CDR1 is SGHKS and CDR2 is YYEKEE (reference sequence). The length of the CDR3 is 14 residues. Germline trimming cut 4 bases from V and 5 bases from J; bases unmatched to any gene: 5.

The chain recombines TRBV25-1 with TRBJ2-7; D is unclear. Per germline, CDR1 MGHDK and CDR2 SYGVNS. This CDR3 contains 13 residues. Deletions cut 5 bases from V and 3 bases from J, with 11 bases between. CDR3 in amino acids: CASSLRSDYEQYF. The CDR3 nucleotides read TGTGCCAGCAGTCTTAGAAGCGACTACGAGCAGTACTTC.

V is TRBV7-9 and J is TRBJ2-2; a weak D match, TRBD2 (7 bases). Looked up from germline, CDR1 is SEHNR and CDR2 is FQNEAQ (reference sequence). This CDR3 has 16 amino acids. Trimming left V 4 bases short and J 4 bases short, with 16 bases between. CDR3 region: CASSSSGGGFTGELFF. In DNA, the CDR3 is TGTGCCAGCAGCTCCTCGGGCGGGGGCTTCACCGGGGAGCTGTTTTTT.

The chain joins TRBV28 to TRBJ1-3; 7 positions match TRBD1. The CDR3 is 14 amino acids. The trim removed 5 bases at V and 3 bases at J, leaving 4 bases unmatched. Per germline, CDR1 MDHEN and CDR2 SYDVKM. For the CDR3, the DNA is TGTGCCAGCAGTCGGACAGGACTTGGAAACACCATATATTTT. Translating gives CASSRTGLGNTIYF.

The V gene is TRBV6-1, the J gene TRBJ1-6; D remains unclear. The CDR3 length is 16 residues. Germline CDR1 MNHNS, CDR2 SASEGT. Trimming left V 4 bases short and J 5 bases short, with 15 bases between. The CDR3 spells CASSAERAVNNSPLHF. DNA for the CDR3: TGTGCCAGCAGTGCAGAAAGGGCAGTGAATAATTCACCCCTCCACTTT.

This clone was seen only once. V and J are TRBV5-6 and TRBJ2-3; 9 bases fit TRBD1. Per the germline V gene, CDR1 is SGHDT and CDR2 is YYEEEE. The J segment lost 1 base and the V segment lost 4 bases, leaving 10 bases of the junction unmatched. The CDR3 runs to 17 residues. The CDR3 bases are TGTGCCAGCAGCGAATACAGGGGGCGCCTGGGCACAGATACGCAGTATTTT. It encodes CASSEYRGRLGTDTQYF.

On this clone itself: A read error may produce the germline difference seen at one junction end. The chain joins TRBV27 to TRBJ1-5; possibly TRBD1 for D (5 bases). The V gene's germline CDR1 is MNHEY and CDR2 SMNVEV (reference sequence). The CDR3 sequence is 15 residues long. CDR3 sequence (DNA): TGTGCCAGCAAAGGGGTTCGAGGAAGCAACCAGCCCCAGCATTTT. It yields the protein CASKGVRGSNQPQHF.

This clone has just one count. This chain links TRBV28 with TRBJ2-7; the D is unclear. The V and J ends lost 6 bases and 4 bases respectively, with 16 bases between them. CDR3 length equals 14 residues. CDR1 and CDR2 (germline): MDHEN, SYDVKM. CDR3 DNA sequence: TGTGCCAGCAGCCCAAATGTCGTTCTTTACGAGCAGTACTTC. It is translated as CASSPNVVLYEQYF.

This clone was counted once. J is TRBJ2-7 and V is TRBV18; TRBD1 agrees at 8 bases. Per germline, CDR1 KGHSH and CDR2 LQKENI. The CDR3 is made up of 17 amino acids. V lost 4 bases and J lost 3; bases outside the gene matches: 14. The CDR3 loop is CASSLGTGPVGHYEQYF. DNA for the CDR3: TGTGCCAGCTCACTCGGGACAGGCCCTGTAGGACACTACGAGCAGTACTTC.

The CDR3 loop is CASSYRQVSPLHF. In DNA form, the CDR3 reads TGTGCCAGCAGTTACCGACAAGTTTCACCCCTCCACTTT. The V gene is TRBV6-5, the J gene TRBJ1-6; D ambiguous. CDR1 is MNHEY, CDR2 SVGAGI, per germline. The V end was cut by 2 bases, the J end by 9 bases, with 8 bases between. This CDR3 spans 13 amino acids.

The rearrangement uses TRBV2 and TRBJ2-1; 7 nucleotides match TRBD1. The CDR3 extends over 12 amino acids. CDR1 is SNHLY and CDR2 is FYNNEI in the germline V gene. J lost 10 bases, V lost 5 bases, and 5 bases had no gene match. The CDR3 here is CASSYGQEEQFF. DNA of the CDR3: TGTGCCAGCAGTTACGGACAGGAAGAGCAGTTCTTC.

The chain couples TRBV9 to TRBJ1-4; a weak D match, TRBD1 (5 bases). The ends were cut back, 7 bases at V and 0 bases at J, with 10 bases in the middle. The CDR3 loop spans 14 amino acids. Germline V gene data show CDR1 as SGDLS and CDR2 as YYNGEE. Written as DNA, the CDR3 is TGTGCCAGCGCAAGGGGAACAACTAATGAAAAACTGTTTTTT. Translating it yields CASARGTTNEKLFF.

Regarding this clone: Other DNA sequences in this specimen translate into the identical CDR3. V is TRBV11-2 and J is TRBJ2-5; D is unclear. The last part of the DNA fits TRBJ2-7 better; the J call may be wrong. CDR1 and CDR2 from the germline V gene are SGHAT and FQNNGV. CDR3 length equals 11 residues. The CDR3 region has the DNA TGTGCCAGCAGCTTGTTCTACGAGCAGTACTTC. Protein product: CASSLFYEQYF.

This sequence joins TRBV10-3 and TRBJ2-3, with TRBD2 matching over 11 bases. This CDR3 comprises 15 residues. Germline V gives CDR1 ENHRY, CDR2 SYGVKD. V gave up 6 bases and J gave up 0 bases; unmatched junction bases: 2. Written as DNA, the CDR3 is TGTGCCATCAGCTGGACTAGCGGGAGCACAGATACGCAGTATTTT. Its translation is CAISWTSGSTDTQYF.

The chain carries TRBV19 and TRBJ1-2, with D uncertain. V dropped 9 bases and J dropped 4 bases, with 18 bases sitting between them. Germline V gene data show CDR1 as LNHDA and CDR2 as SQIVND (reference sequence). CDR3 length equals 14 residues. CDR3 region: CARSPHRRVYGYTF. CDR3 sequence (DNA): TGTGCCAGAAGTCCTCATAGGCGAGTCTATGGCTACACCTTC.

The chain is built from TRBV19 and TRBJ2-7; TRBD2 is a possible D gene (6 bases). CDR1 and CDR2 (germline): LNHDA, SQIVND (reference sequence). Trimming left V 4 bases short and J 5 bases short, with 15 bases between. The CDR3 runs 14 residues. CDR3 sequence reads: CASSTGGGVNEQYF. The CDR3 DNA is TGTGCCAGTAGTACCGGAGGAGGGGTCAACGAGCAGTACTTC.

CDR3 sequence (DNA): TGTGCCAGCAGGGCTAGCGGGACCTACAATGAGCAGTTCTTC. Its translation: CASRASGTYNEQFF. The chain joins TRBV28 to TRBJ2-1, with TRBD2 matching over 9 bases. From germline, CDR1 is MDHEN and CDR2 SYDVKM. Trimming took 6 bases from V and 2 from J; bases not matched to a gene: 2. The CDR3 extends over 14 amino acids.

The table lists this clone with a few counts. The chain carries TRBV10-1 and TRBJ2-7; D uncertain. V was clipped by 7 bases and J by 2 bases, with 6 bases between them. The CDR3 length is 11 residues. CDR1 and CDR2 (germline): WNHNN, SYGVQD (reference sequence). This chain's CDR3 is CASKTPYEQYF. In nucleotides, the CDR3 is TGCGCCAGCAAGACCCCCTACGAGCAGTACTTC.

The chain couples TRBV27 to TRBJ2-7; TRBD2 agrees at 10 bases. CDR1 is MNHEY and CDR2 is SMNVEV in the germline V gene (reference sequence). The V and J ends lost 3 bases and 5 bases, in that order; junction bases with no gene match: 7. The CDR3 covers 15 residues. This CDR3 is CASSFFLAGVHEQYF. DNA for the CDR3: TGTGCCAGCAGTTTTTTTCTAGCGGGGGTCCACGAGCAGTACTTC.

The chain is built from TRBV7-8 and TRBJ2-7, with a possible D match to TRBD1 (5 bases). CDR1 is SGHVS and CDR2 is FQNEAQ in the germline V gene. V lost 5 bases, J lost 2 bases, and 19 bases lay in between. This CDR3 is built from 16 residues. The CDR3 DNA sequence: TGTGCCAGCAGCCCCCAGGCAGGGCAGGCGACCTACGAGCAGTACTTC. This codes for CASSPQAGQATYEQYF.

This chain links TRBV7-2 with TRBJ1-1; D perhaps matches TRBD1 (6 bases). V lost 5 bases and J lost 4, with 11 bases in between. This CDR3 is 13 amino acids long. Germline loops: CDR1 SGHTA, CDR2 FQGNSA. The CDR3 DNA is TGTGCCAGCAGCAACCCAGGGGCCACTGAAGCTTTCTTT. Amino acid sequence: CASSNPGATEAFF. The full variable domain, in which reference TRBV7-2 and TRBJ1-1 provide the parts outside the CDR3, is GAGVSQSPSNKVTEKGKDVELRCDPISGHTALYWYRQSLGQGLEFLIYFQGNSAPDKSGLPSDRFSAERTGGSVSTLTIQRTQQEDSAVYLCASSNPGATEAFFGQGTRLTVV.

The gene calls are TRBV5-1 and TRBJ2-5; no definite D call. Trimming took off 4 bases at V and 1 base at J, with 11 bases between the two ends. Per germline, CDR1 SGHRS and CDR2 YFSETQ. The CDR3 spans 14 residues. CDR3 sequence (DNA): TGCGCCAGCAGCCCGAACAGAGTCCAAGAGACCCAGTACTTC. Its translation: CASSPNRVQETQYF.

This rearrangement joins TRBV27 to TRBJ1-2; D remains ambiguous. With 3 bases removed from V and 4 bases from J, the gap between germline ends came to 9 bases. The germline V gene encodes CDR1 MNHEY and CDR2 SMNVEV (reference sequence). There are 13 residues in the CDR3. The CDR3 here is CASSLVRGYGYTF. For the CDR3, the DNA is TGTGCCAGCAGTTTGGTGCGGGGCTATGGCTACACCTTC.

This clone was seen just once. The V call is TRBV28, the J call TRBJ2-7, with a tentative D call TRBD1 (6 bases). Germline values: CDR1 MDHEN, CDR2 SYDVKM. The CDR3 is made up of 14 amino acids. Trimming cost V 5 bases and J 6 bases, with 17 bases left between them. The CDR3, as DNA: TGTGCCAGCAGTCTTGGACAGTTTCTCGCCGAGCAGTACTTC. The encoded protein is CASSLGQFLAEQYF.

This clone occurred once. The rearrangement links TRBV7-6 to TRBJ2-2; 7 bases agree with TRBD1. Germline assignment: CDR1 SGHVS and CDR2 FNYEAQ. V lost 11 bases and J lost 2; bases outside the gene matches: 5. This CDR3 contains 13 residues. For the CDR3, the DNA is TGTGCCGCCGGGACAGTTAACACCGGGGAGCTGTTTTTT. Protein product: CAAGTVNTGELFF.